These 9 T cell receptor beta chains were all obtained from the same sample, sequenced in a study of blood T cell repertoires in COVID-19. Libraries were prepared by immunoSEQ multiplex PCR; TCRdb keeps only in-frame clonotypes and omits some of them. The sample carries 50,000 to 70,000 clones, more than 55% recorded once. The source material was PBMCs or T cells enriched from blood (not recorded which). Receptor source: a woman in her sixties who had been exposed to COVID-19.

This clone was counted at least ten times. In nucleotides, the CDR3 is TGTGCCAGCAGAGACTACGGGGGGGCCCGTCGGGCTTTCTTT. Its protein is CASRDYGGARRAFF. This rearrangement joins TRBV27 to TRBJ1-1; D is possibly TRBD1 (6 bases). V was shortened by 6 bases and J by 11 bases, with 22 bases between the two germline ends. CDR3 length: 14 amino acids. CDR1 is MNHEY, CDR2 SMNVEV, per germline (reference sequence).

The sample holds a few counts of this clone. The rearrangement uses TRBV15 and TRBJ1-2; TRBD1 agrees at 8 bases. Germline CDR1 LNHNV, CDR2 YYDKDF (reference sequence). CDR3 size: 17 residues. J gave up 7 bases and V 0 bases, and 13 bases lay outside the gene matches. In DNA form, the CDR3 reads TGTGCCACCAGCAGAGATGGGCCAGGGGGCCAGGTCGGTGGCTACACCTTC. Encoded protein: CATSRDGPGGQVGGYTF.

In its sample, this clone was seen a few times. The rearrangement uses TRBV11-2 and TRBJ2-1; the match to TRBD2 covers 7 bases. The CDR3 is 16 residues long. The V gene end was trimmed by 1 base and the J gene end by 2 bases; junction bases not matched to a gene: 5. The germline V gene encodes CDR1 SGHAT and CDR2 FQNNGV. The CDR3 is CASSLGAGLAYNEQFF. The CDR3 DNA reads as TGTGCCAGCAGCTTAGGAGCGGGACTTGCCTACAATGAGCAGTTCTTC.

This rearrangement joins TRBV28 to TRBJ1-3, with a tentative D call TRBD1 (5 bases). The CDR3 totals 16 residues. Trimming took 6 bases from V and 0 from J, leaving 15 bases between them. The germline gives CDR1 MDHEN, CDR2 SYDVKM. Here the CDR3 DNA reads TGTGCCAGCAGCCTAACAGGACATGTCTCTGGAAACACCATATATTTT. It encodes CASSLTGHVSGNTIYF.

V usage is TRBV20-1 and J usage is TRBJ2-3; 10 bases agree with TRBD1. This CDR3 comprises 15 residues. Germline trimming cut 3 bases from V and 1 base from J; bases unmatched to any gene: 4. Germline V CDR1 and CDR2: DFQATT, SNEGSKA (reference sequence). CDR3 amino acids: CSASSGTGGTDTQYF. DNA for the CDR3: TGCAGTGCTAGTTCCGGGACAGGGGGCACAGATACGCAGTATTTT.

This clone was observed a few times. The chain employs TRBV28 and TRBJ2-2; weak D call: TRBD2 (5 bases). Trimming cost V 8 bases and J 7 bases, with 17 bases left between them. CDR3 size: 14 residues. The germline gives CDR1 MDHEN, CDR2 SYDVKM. CDR3 DNA: TGTGCCAGCCTGACACCTTCCGGGGTCGGGGAGCTGTTTTTT. Its protein product is CASLTPSGVGELFF.

This clone was seen once. This sequence joins TRBV4-1 and TRBJ1-2; 8 bases align to TRBD1. This CDR3 has 13 residues. V lost 3 bases to trimming and J lost 7 bases; unmatched junction nucleotides: 4. Germline V CDR1 and CDR2: MGHRA, YSYEKL. CDR3 amino acids: CASSQVDRGGYTF. CDR3 in DNA: TGCGCCAGCAGCCAGGTAGACAGGGGTGGCTACACCTTC.

The gene calls are TRBV6-6 and TRBJ1-1; possibly TRBD1 for D (5 bases). Germline-derived CDR1 and CDR2 are MNHNY and SVGAGI (reference sequence). This CDR3 spans 12 amino acids. V lost 3 bases and J 10 bases, leaving 12 bases between the germline ends. The CDR3 spells CASSYSGRGAFF. In DNA, the CDR3 is TGTGCCAGCAGTTATTCGGGGAGGGGAGCTTTCTTT.

The rearrangement joins TRBV30 to TRBJ1-2, with D possibly being TRBD1 (5 bases). Germline V gene data show CDR1 as GTSNPN and CDR2 as SVGIG (reference sequence). Trimming stripped 7 bases from V and 4 bases from J, with 10 bases between. The CDR3 spans 11 residues. The CDR3 DNA sequence: TGTGCCTTACAGGCCTCCTATGGCTACACCTTC. Residues: CALQASYGYTF.